These 2 T cell receptor beta chains were sequenced from one sample in a study of T cells in Graves' hyperthyroidism and ophthalmopathy. Template material for amplifying TCR beta CDR3 regions consisted of RNA transcripts. TCR CDR3 regions were first amplified by RT-PCR with HTBI primers. MiXCR, applied by TCRdb to the multiplex PCR reads, yields one record per CDR3 protein. Of some 460,000 distinct CDR3 sequences listed, less than 20% are singletons. The sequencing input was blood. These receptors all come from a woman younger than 30 with Graves' hyperthyroidism.

This clonotype has ten or more counts. The gene calls are TRBV6-1 and TRBJ2-1; TRBD1 might be the D (6 bases). This CDR3 region has 14 residues. The V end was cut by 2 bases, the J end by 9 bases, with 14 bases between. Germline CDR1 and CDR2: MNHNS and SASEGT. CDR3 region: CASSELDRRSEQFF. The CDR3 DNA reads as TGTGCCAGCAGTGAATTGGACAGAAGGAGTGAGCAGTTCTTC.

This clonotype came up a few times. The V gene is TRBV18, the J gene TRBJ1-4; TRBD1 might be the D (5 bases). CDR1 and CDR2 from the germline V gene are KGHSH and LQKENI. The CDR3 is made up of 15 amino acids. Trimming pared 3 bases from V and 4 bases from J, leaving 12 bases between. The CDR3 coding sequence is TGTGCCAGCTCACCCATGACAGCCCTTAATGAAAAACTGTTTTTT. Translated, it gives CASSPMTALNEKLFF.